The 8 T cell receptor beta chains in this list originate from one sample, sequenced in a study of T-cell reconstitution after alpha-beta-depleted transplantation in children. Unique molecular identifiers featured in how the TCRbeta library was prepared. One entry per CDR3 protein, called by TCRdb with MiXCR from the PCR reads. The sample yields about 610,000 distinct CDR3 sequences, roughly a tenth seen once. The sample was PBMCs from the stem cell graft donor, taken from the stem cell graft. These receptors were taken from a human donor who donated a stem cell graft to a child with acute myeloid leukemia.

The rearrangement joins TRBV6-5 to TRBJ1-3, with TRBD1 matching 9 bases. CDR1 and CDR2 (germline): MNHEY, SVGAGI. The CDR3 is 16 residues long. Trimming took 0 bases from V and 7 from J; bases not matched to a gene: 7. CDR3 coding DNA: TGTGCCAGCAGTTACTCGGGACAGGGAGGAGGCAACACCATATATTTT. Residues: CASSYSGQGGGNTIYF.

The chain links TRBV25-1 to TRBJ1-1; D possibly corresponds to TRBD1 (5 bases). The V end was cut by 4 bases, the J end by 5 bases, with 14 bases between. The germline gives CDR1 MGHDK, CDR2 SYGVNS. This CDR3 is 14 amino acids long. CDR3 region: CASSGGGSGTEAFF. The CDR3 DNA reads as TGTGCCAGCAGTGGCGGGGGGAGTGGTACTGAAGCTTTCTTT.

This clonotype was found a few times. Relative to the germline gene, one junction end is altered; a read error may explain this. The rearrangement uses TRBV28 and TRBJ1-3; D is uncertain. Germline values: CDR1 MDHEN, CDR2 SYDVKM. This CDR3 has 12 residues. In DNA form, the CDR3 reads TGTGCCAGCAGTGGGCCGGGAAGCACCATATATTTT. Its translation is CASSGPGSTIYF.

The CDR3 protein is CAWIHTPGNTIYF. In DNA form, the CDR3 reads TGTGCCTGGATTCATACTCCGGGAAACACCATATATTTT. This sequence joins TRBV30 and TRBJ1-3, with no clear D. Germline V lookup: CDR1 GTSNPN, CDR2 SVGIG (reference sequence). The CDR3 has 13 residues. Deletions cut 4 bases from V and 4 bases from J, with 11 bases between. Supplemented by reference TRBV30 and TRBJ1-3, the full variable domain reads SQTIHQWPATLVQPVGSPLSLECTVEGTSNPNLYWYRQAAGRGLQLLFYSVGIGQISSEVPQNLSASRPQDRQFILSSKKLLLSDSGFYLCAWIHTPGNTIYFGEGSWLTVV.

The chain has TRBV15 and TRBJ2-5; 8 positions match TRBD2. In germline, CDR1 is LNHNV, CDR2 YYDKDF (reference sequence). V gave up 0 bases and J gave up 6 bases; unmatched junction bases: 6. The CDR3 has 15 amino acids. CDR3 bases: TGTGCCACCAGCAGAGATCTAGCGGGCGGGCAGACCCAGTACTTC. This translates into CATSRDLAGGQTQYF.

The DNA for the CDR3 is TGTGCCAGCAGTTACTCGTCCGGGTCCCATGGCTACACCTTC. It yields the protein CASSYSSGSHGYTF. The genes are TRBV6-5 and TRBJ1-2; D gene unclear. The V end was cut by 0 bases, the J end by 6 bases, with 11 bases between. In germline, CDR1 is MNHEY, CDR2 SVGAGI. CDR3 length equals 14 residues.

The chain has TRBV6-5 and TRBJ2-7, with TRBD2 matching over 7 bases. Germline CDR1 reads MNHEY; CDR2 reads SVGAGI. After removal of 3 bases from V and 3 bases from J, the junction contained 5 bases not matched to a gene. The CDR3 runs to 14 residues. The CDR3 spells CASSYLGGSYEQYF. The CDR3 DNA reads as TGTGCCAGCAGTTATCTCGGCGGGAGCTACGAGCAGTACTTC.

This clonotype occurred a few times. This rearrangement joins TRBV4-3 to TRBJ2-5; weak D call: TRBD2 (5 bases). V was cut by 0 bases and J by 1 base, with 12 bases left in between. The CDR3 extends over 16 amino acids. The germline CDR1 and CDR2 sequences are LGHNA and YSLEER. The CDR3 region is CASSQDRELSQETQYF. DNA of the CDR3: TGCGCCAGCAGCCAAGATCGGGAACTATCCCAAGAGACCCAGTACTTC.